The entry that follows covers one T cell receptor (beta chain) sequence. V shed 1 base, J shed 8 bases, and the junction held 11 bases outside the gene matches. The CDR3 totals 16 residues. Germline values: CDR1 SGHKS, CDR2 YYEKEE (reference sequence). The protocol was immunoSEQ multiplex PCR, while the TCRdb copy is restricted to in-frame clones and leaves out a portion. The table lists 150,000 or so clones, around 80% of them singletons. This entry belongs to a study of blood T cell repertoires in COVID-19. The receptor's source is a human donor with acute or convalescent COVID-19. The donor label of this sample is uncertain. The rearrangement uses TRBV5-5 and TRBJ2-4; TRBD1 agrees at 8 bases. Material for sequencing was peripheral blood. The CDR3 is CASSLSGGSTNDIQYF. As DNA, the CDR3 is TGTGCCAGCAGCTTGTCAGGGGGCTCCACTAACGACATTCAGTACTTC.